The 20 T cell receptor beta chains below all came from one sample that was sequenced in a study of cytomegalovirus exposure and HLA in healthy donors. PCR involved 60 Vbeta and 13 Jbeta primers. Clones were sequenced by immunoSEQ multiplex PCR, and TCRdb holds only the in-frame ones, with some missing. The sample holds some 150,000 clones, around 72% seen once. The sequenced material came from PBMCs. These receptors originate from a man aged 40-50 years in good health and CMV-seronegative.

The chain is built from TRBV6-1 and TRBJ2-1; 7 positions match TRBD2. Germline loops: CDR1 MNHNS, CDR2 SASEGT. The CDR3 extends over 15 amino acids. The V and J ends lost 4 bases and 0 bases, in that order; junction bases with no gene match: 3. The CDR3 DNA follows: TGTGCCAGCAGTGCGACGGGGGGCTCCTACAATGAGCAGTTCTTC. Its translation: CASSATGGSYNEQFF.

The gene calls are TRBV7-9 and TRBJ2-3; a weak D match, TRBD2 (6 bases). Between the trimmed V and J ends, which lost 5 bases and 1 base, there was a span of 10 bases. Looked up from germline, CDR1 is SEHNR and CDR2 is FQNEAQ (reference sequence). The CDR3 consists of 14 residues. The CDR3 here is CASSRGTRTDTQYF. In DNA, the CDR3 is TGTGCCAGCAGCCGCGGGACTCGCACAGATACGCAGTATTTT.

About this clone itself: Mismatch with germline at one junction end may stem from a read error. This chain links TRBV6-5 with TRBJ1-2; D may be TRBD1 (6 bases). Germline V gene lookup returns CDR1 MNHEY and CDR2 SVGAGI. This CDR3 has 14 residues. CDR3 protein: CASSLYRAHYGYPF. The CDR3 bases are TGTGCCAGCAGTTTATACAGGGCGCACTATGGCTACCCCTTC.

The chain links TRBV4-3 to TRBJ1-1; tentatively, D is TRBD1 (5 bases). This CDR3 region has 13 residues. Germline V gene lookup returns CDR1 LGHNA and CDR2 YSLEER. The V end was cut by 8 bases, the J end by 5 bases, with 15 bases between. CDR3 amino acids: CASRLKGVTEAFF. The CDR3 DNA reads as TGCGCCAGCCGGCTGAAAGGGGTTACTGAAGCTTTCTTT.

The CDR3 is CASSSPGAGVPREQFF. CDR3 coding DNA: TGTGCCAGCAGCTCCCCCGGAGCGGGGGTGCCTCGGGAGCAGTTCTTC. The V and J genes are TRBV7-2 and TRBJ2-1; 8 nucleotides match TRBD2. The junction had 15 bases not matched to a gene; V was cut back by 4 bases and J by 10 bases. From germline, CDR1 is SGHTA and CDR2 FQGNSA. This CDR3 region has 16 residues.

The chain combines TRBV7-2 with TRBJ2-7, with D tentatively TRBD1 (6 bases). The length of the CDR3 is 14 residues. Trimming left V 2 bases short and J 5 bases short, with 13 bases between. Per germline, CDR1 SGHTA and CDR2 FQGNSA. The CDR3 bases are TGTGCCAGCAGCTTATCCCTAACAGGGAACGAGCAGTACTTC. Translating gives CASSLSLTGNEQYF.

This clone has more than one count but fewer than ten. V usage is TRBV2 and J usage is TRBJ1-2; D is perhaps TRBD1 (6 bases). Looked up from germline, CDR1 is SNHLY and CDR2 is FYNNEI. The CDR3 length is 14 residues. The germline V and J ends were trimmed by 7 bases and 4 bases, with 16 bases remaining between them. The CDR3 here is CASIPGGAGYGYTF. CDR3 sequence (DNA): TGTGCCAGCATCCCCGGGGGGGCGGGCTATGGCTACACCTTC.

As DNA, the CDR3 is TGCGCCAGCACGCCAGACAGTCTGAACACTGAAGCTTTCTTT. Translation gives CASTPDSLNTEAFF. The V and J genes are TRBV5-1 and TRBJ1-1, with D possibly matching TRBD1 (5 bases). Germline CDR1 is SGHRS and CDR2 is YFSETQ. V was clipped by 6 bases and J by 0 bases, with 12 bases between them. The CDR3 spans 14 residues.

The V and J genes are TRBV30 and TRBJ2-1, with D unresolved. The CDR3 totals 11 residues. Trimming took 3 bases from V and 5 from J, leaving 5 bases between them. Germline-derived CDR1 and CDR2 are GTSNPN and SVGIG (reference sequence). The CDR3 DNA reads TGTGCCTGGAGCCAAAACAATGAGCAGTTCTTC. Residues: CAWSQNNEQFF.

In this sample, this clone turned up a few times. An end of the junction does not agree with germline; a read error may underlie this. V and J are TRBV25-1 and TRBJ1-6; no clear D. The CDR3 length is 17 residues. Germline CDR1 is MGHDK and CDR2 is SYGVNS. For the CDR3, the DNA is TGTGCCAGCAGTGAATTCGGTCGGAGCTCCTATAATTCACCCCTCAACTTT. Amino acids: CASSEFGRSSYNSPLNF.

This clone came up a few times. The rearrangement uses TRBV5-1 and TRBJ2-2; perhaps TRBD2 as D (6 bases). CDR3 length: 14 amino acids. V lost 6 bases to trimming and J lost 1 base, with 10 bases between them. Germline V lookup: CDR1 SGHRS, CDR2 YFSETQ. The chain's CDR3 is CASNTGLNTGELFF. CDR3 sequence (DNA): TGCGCCAGCAACACGGGACTGAACACCGGGGAGCTGTTTTTT. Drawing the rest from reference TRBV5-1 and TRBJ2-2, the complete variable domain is KAGVTQTPRYLIKTRGQQVTLSCSPISGHRSVSWYQQTPGQGLQFLFEYFSETQRNKGNFPGRFSGRQFSNSRSEMNVSTLELGDSALYLCASNTGLNTGELFFGEGSRLTVL.

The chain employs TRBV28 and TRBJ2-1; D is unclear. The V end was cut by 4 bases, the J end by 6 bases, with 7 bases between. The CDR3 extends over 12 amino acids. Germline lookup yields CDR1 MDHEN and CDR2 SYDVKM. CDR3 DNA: TGTGCCAGCAGTTGGTGGAGCAATGAGCAGTTCTTC. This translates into CASSWWSNEQFF.

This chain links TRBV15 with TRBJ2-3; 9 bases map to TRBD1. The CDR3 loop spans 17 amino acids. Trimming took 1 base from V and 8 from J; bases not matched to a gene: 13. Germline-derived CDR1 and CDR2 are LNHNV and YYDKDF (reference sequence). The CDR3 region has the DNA TGTGCCACCAGCAGAGGACACCAAGGGACAGGGATTGGTACGCAGTATTTT. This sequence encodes CATSRGHQGTGIGTQYF. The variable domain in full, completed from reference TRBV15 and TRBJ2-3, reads DAMVIQNPRYQVTQFGKPVTLSCSQTLNHNVMYWYQQKSSQAPKLLFHYYDKDFNNEADTPDNFQSRRPNTSFCFLDIRSPGLGDTAMYLCATSRGHQGTGIGTQYFGPGTRLTVL.

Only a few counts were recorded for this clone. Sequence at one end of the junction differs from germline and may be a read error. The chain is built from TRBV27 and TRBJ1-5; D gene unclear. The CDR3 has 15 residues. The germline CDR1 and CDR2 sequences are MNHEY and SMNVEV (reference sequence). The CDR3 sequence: CASSLSWGGNQPQNF. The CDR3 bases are TGTGCCAGCAGTTTATCCTGGGGAGGCAATCAGCCCCAGAATTTT.

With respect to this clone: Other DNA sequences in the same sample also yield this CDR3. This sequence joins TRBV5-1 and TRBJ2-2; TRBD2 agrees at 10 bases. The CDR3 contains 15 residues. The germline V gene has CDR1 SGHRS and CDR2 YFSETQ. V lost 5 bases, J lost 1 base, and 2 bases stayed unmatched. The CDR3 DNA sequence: TGCGCCAGCAGTAGGACTAGCGGGAACACCGGGGAGCTGTTTTTT. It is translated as CASSRTSGNTGELFF.

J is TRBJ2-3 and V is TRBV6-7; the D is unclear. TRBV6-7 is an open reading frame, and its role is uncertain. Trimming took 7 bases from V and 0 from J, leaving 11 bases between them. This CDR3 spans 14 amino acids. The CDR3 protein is CASIRVTSTDTQYF. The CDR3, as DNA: TGTGCCAGCATCCGCGTCACTAGCACAGATACGCAGTATTTT.

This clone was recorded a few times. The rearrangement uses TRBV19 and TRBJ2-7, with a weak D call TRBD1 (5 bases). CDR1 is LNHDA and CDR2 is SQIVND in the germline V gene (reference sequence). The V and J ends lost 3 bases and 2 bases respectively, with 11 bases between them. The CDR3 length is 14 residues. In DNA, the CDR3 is TGTGCCAGTAGTATCCAGGGTAGAACCTACGAGCAGTACTTC. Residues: CASSIQGRTYEQYF.

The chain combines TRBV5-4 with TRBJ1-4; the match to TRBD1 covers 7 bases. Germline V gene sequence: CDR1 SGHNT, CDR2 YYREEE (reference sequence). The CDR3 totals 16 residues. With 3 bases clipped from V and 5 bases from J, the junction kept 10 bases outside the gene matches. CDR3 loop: CASSSKGDRANEKLFF. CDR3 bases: TGTGCCAGCAGCTCCAAGGGTGACAGGGCAAATGAAAAACTGTTTTTT.

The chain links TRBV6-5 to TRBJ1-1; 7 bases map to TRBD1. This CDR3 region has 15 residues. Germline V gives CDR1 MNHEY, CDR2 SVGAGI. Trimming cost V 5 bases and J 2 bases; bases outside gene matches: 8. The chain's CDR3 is CASSGTDTFNTEAFF. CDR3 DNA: TGTGCCAGCAGTGGGACAGATACCTTCAACACTGAAGCTTTCTTT.

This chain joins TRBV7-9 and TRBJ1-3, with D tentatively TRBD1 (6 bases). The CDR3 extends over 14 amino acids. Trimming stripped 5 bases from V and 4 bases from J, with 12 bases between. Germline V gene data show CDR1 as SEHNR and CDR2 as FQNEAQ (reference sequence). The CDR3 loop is CASSHRAGGNTIYF. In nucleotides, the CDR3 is TGTGCCAGCAGCCACAGGGCCGGGGGAAACACCATATATTTT.